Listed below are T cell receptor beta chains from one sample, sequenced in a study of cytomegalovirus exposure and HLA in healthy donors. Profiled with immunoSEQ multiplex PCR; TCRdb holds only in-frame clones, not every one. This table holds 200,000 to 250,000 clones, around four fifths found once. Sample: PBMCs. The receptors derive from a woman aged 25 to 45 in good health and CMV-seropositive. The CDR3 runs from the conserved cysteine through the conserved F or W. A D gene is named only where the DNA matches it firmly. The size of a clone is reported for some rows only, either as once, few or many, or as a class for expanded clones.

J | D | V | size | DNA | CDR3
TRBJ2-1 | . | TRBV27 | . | TGTGCCAGCAAACGGACAAGCGGCTACAATGAGCAGTTCTTC | CASKRTSGYNEQFF
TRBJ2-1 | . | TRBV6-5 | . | TGTGCCACCAGCAACCCTACGGGTGAGCAGTTCTTC | CATSNPTGEQFF
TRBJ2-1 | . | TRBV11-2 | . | TGTGCCAGCAGCTTTAGGAGGGAGAGCACCTACAATGAGCAGTTCTTC | CASSFRRESTYNEQFF
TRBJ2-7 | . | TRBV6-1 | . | TGTGCCAGCAGTGAAGAGTTGTCGGGGAACTGGGGGTACGAGCAGTACTTC | CASSEELSGNWGYEQYF
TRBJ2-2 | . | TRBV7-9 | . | TGTGCCAGCAGCTTAGCGGGGCCCGGGGAGCTGTTTTTT | CASSLAGPGELFF
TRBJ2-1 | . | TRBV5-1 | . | TGCGCCAGCAGCTTACAGGGTTCGGGCTCCTACAATGAGCAGTTCTTC | CASSLQGSGSYNEQFF
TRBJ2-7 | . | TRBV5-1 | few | TGCGCCAGCAGCTTGAATGCCGGGGACTCCTACGAGCAGTACTTC | CASSLNAGDSYEQYF
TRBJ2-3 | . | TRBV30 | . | TGTGCCTGGAGTGGGTACTTCATCATCGGACAGATAGATACGCAGTATTTT | CAWSGYFIIGQIDTQYF
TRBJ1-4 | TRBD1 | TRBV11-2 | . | TGTGCCAGCAGCGCAAGGGACAGGGAGTATGAAAAACTGTTTTTT | CASSARDREYEKLFF
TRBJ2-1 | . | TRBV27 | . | TGTGCCAGCAGCCGGGCCGCAGCCCTCGGCTACAATGAGCAGTTCTTC | CASSRAAALGYNEQFF
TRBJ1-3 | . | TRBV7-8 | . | TGTGCCAGCAGCTACTATGGGACAGGAAACACCATATATTTT | CASSYYGTGNTIYF
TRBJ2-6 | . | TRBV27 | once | TGTGCCAGCAGTTTATCGATCCCAGGGCGATTAGGATCTGGGGCCAACGTCCTGACTTTC | CASSLSIPGRLGSGANVLTF
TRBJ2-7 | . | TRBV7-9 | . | TGTGCCAGCAGCTTCGACGCAGGGACCTACGAGCAGTACTTC | CASSFDAGTYEQYF
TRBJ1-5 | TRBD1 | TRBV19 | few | TGTGCCAGTAGTTTGGACAGGGGGCAGCCCCAGCATTTT | CASSLDRGQPQHF
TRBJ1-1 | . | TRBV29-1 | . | TGCAGCGTTAACTCAGCACAGCCCAACACTGAAGCTTTCTTT | CSVNSAQPNTEAFF
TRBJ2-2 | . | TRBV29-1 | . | TGCAGCGTTGAAAAGGCGAACACCGGGGAGCTGTTTTTT | CSVEKANTGELFF
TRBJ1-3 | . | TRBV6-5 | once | TGTGCCAGCAGGAGATCGATCTCTGGAAACACCATATATTTT | CASRRSISGNTIYF
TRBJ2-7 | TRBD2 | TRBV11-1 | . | TGTGCCAGCAGCTTTGTAGCGGGGTCGAACTACGAGCAGTACTTC | CASSFVAGSNYEQYF
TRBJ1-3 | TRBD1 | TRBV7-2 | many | TGTGCCAGCAGCTACTTTCCGGGACAGGCTGGAAACACCATATATTTT | CASSYFPGQAGNTIYF
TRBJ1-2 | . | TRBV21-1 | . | TGTGCCAGCAGGGTCAGGGGCAGACACTATGGCTACACCTTC | CASRVRGRHYGYTF
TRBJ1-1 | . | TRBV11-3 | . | TGTGCCAGCAGCTTAGAGGTAGGGGACACTGAAGCTTTCTTT | CASSLEVGDTEAFF
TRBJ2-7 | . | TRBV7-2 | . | TGTGCCAGTCTAGCCGACAGAGTTGGCTACGAGCAGTACTTC | CASLADRVGYEQYF
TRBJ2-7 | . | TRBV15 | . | TGTGCCACCAGCAGACCCGGGGCTCAGTCCTACGAGCAGTACTTC | CATSRPGAQSYEQYF
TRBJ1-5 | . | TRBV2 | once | TGTGCCAGCAGCGGGGGGAGCAATCAGCCCCAGCATTTT | CASSGGSNQPQHF
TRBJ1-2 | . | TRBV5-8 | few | TGTGCCAGCAGCTGGAGGAGGGGAGCTAACTATGGCTACACCTTC | CASSWRRGANYGYTF
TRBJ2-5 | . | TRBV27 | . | TGTGCCAGCAGTATTCCATGGAACCCGCGGAAAAAGGACATGCAGCAGACCCAGTACTTC | CASSIPWNPRKKDMQQTQYF
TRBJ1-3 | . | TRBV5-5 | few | TGTGCCAGCAGCGGATACTCTGGAAACACCATATATTTT | CASSGYSGNTIYF
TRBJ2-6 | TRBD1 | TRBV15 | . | TGTGCCACCGAACTGGGACAGGCCTTCTCTGGGGCCAACGTCCTGACTTTC | CATELGQAFSGANVLTF
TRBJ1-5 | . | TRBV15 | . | TGTGCCACCAGCAGGGCCGGACAGAGCAATCAGCCCCAGCATTTT | CATSRAGQSNQPQHF
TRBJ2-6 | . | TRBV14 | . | TGTGCCAGCAGCCTCGGACCCTCTGGGGCCAACGTCCTGACTTTC | CASSLGPSGANVLTF
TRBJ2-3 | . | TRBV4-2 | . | TGTGCCAGCAGCCAAGACCAGCGGGCACAAGATACGCAGTATTTT | CASSQDQRAQDTQYF
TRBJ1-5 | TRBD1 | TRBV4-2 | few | TGTGCCAGCAGCCAGGTGTCGGGACAGTATAGCAATCAGCCCCAGCATTTT | CASSQVSGQYSNQPQHF
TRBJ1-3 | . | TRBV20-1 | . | TGCAGTGCTAGAATTAGTAACACCATATATTTT | CSARISNTIYF
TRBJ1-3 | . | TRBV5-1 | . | TGCGCCAGCAGCTTGGCCGGGTCCTCTGGAAACACCATATATTTT | CASSLAGSSGNTIYF
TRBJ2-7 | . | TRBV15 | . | TGTGCCACCAGCAGAGTGACAGGTCCCCTCTACGAGCAGTACTTC | CATSRVTGPLYEQYF
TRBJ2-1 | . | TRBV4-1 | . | TGCGCCAGCAGCCTCGGACAGCCCTCCTACAATGAGCAGTTCTTC | CASSLGQPSYNEQFF
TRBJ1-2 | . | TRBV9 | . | TGTGCCAGCAGCGTAGCTCTTGAATCCTATGGCTACACCTTC | CASSVALESYGYTF
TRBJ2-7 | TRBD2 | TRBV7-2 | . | TGTGCCAGCAGCTTAGCGCGGGGGTACGAGCAGTACTTC | CASSLARGYEQYF
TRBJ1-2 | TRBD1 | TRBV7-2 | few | TGTGCCAGCAGCTCCTCCCAGGGGGCGAGCTACACCTTC | CASSSSQGASYTF
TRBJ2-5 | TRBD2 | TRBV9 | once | TGTGCCAGCAGCACCAGACTAGCGGGCCGCTCACTTCAAGAGACCCAGTACTTC | CASSTRLAGRSLQETQYF
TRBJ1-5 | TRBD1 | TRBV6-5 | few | TGTGCCATCGGGACAGGGCCCCATCAGCCCCAGCATTTT | CAIGTGPHQPQHF
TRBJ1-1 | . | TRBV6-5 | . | TGTGCCAGCAGTTACTCGGCGTACGTAACTGAAGCTTTCTTT | CASSYSAYVTEAFF
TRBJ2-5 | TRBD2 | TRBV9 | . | TGTGCCAGCAGCGTAGATTTGGCGGGAGGGGGGACCCAGTACTTC | CASSVDLAGGGTQYF
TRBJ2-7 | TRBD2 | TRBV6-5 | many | TGTGCCAGCAGCCCCGGGACTAGCGGGAGTTCCGAGCAGTACTTC | CASSPGTSGSSEQYF
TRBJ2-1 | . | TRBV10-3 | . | TGTGCCATCAGTGAGACCAGGAATGAGCAGTTCTTC | CAISETRNEQFF